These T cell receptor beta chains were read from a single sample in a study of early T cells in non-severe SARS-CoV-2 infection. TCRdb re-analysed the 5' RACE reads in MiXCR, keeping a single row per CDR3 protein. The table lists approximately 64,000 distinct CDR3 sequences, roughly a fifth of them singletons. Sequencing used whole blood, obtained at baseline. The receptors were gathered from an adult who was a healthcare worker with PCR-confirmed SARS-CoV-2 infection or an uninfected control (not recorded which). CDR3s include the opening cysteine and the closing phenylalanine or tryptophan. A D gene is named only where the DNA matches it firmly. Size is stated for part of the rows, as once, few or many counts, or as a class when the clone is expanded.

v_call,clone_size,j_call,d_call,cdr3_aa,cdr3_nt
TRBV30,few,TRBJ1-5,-,CACAAGSNQPQHF,TGTGCCTGTGCGGCGGGGAGCAATCAGCCCCAGCATTTT
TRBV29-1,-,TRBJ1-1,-,CSVRPTNTEAFF,TGCAGCGTTCGGCCGACGAACACTGAAGCTTTCTTT
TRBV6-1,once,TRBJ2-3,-,CATFEGLFADTQYF,TGTGCCACCTTTGAGGGATTATTCGCAGATACGCAGTATTTT
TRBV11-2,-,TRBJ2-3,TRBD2,CASSFELAGALRTQYF,TGTGCCAGCAGCTTCGAACTAGCGGGGGCCCTCCGCACGCAGTATTTT
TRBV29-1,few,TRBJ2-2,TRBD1,CSVGAGQGSAGELFF,TGCAGCGTCGGGGCCGGACAGGGCTCGGCCGGGGAGCTGTTTTTT
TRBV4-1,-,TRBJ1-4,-,CASSQDWAGKGSREKLFF,TGCGCCAGCAGCCAAGATTGGGCAGGGAAGGGCTCCAGAGAAAAACTGTTTTTT
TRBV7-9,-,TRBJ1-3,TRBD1,CASSLIRDRSSGNTIYF,TGTGCCAGCAGCCTAATCCGGGACAGGAGCTCTGGAAACACCATATATTTT
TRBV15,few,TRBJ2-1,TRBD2,CATSHRLAGVRDEQFF,TGTGCCACCAGCCATAGACTAGCGGGGGTGCGAGATGAGCAGTTCTTC
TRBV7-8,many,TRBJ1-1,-,CASSFKAGVNTEAFF,TGTGCCAGCAGCTTTAAGGCGGGAGTGAACACTGAAGCTTTCTTT
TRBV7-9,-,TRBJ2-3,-,CAGGPSTDTQYF,TGTGCCGGGGGCCCTAGCACAGATACGCAGTATTTT
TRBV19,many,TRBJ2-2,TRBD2,CASSIGGIGELFF,TGTGCCAGTAGTATCGGGGGGATCGGGGAGCTGTTTTTT
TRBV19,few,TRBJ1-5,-,CASSIRTSGQPQHF,TGTGCCAGTAGTATCCGGACCTCCGGGCAGCCCCAGCATTTT
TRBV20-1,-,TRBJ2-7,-,CSARDRDNTYEQYF,TGCAGTGCTAGAGACAGGGACAATACCTACGAGCAGTACTTC
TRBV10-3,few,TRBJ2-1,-,CAIGPLNEQFF,TGTGCCATCGGGCCGCTAAATGAGCAGTTCTTC
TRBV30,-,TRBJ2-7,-,CAWGPQGYEQYF,TGTGCCTGGGGCCCCCAGGGCTACGAGCAGTACTTC
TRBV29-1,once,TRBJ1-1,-,CSVGFTEAFF,TGCAGCGTTGGTTTCACTGAAGCTTTCTTT
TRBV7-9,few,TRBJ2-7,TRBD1,CASSVGQGHEQYF,TGTGCCAGCAGCGTGGGACAGGGCCACGAGCAGTACTTC
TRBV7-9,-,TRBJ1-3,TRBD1,CASSPTRDRGGNTIYF,TGTGCCAGCAGCCCGACCCGGGACAGAGGTGGAAACACCATATATTTT
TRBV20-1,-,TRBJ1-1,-,CSARDIMPGMNTEAFF,TGCAGTGCTAGAGATATAATGCCGGGGATGAACACTGAAGCTTTCTTT
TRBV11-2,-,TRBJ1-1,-,CASSHLGLTEAFF,TGTGCCAGCAGCCACCTAGGGCTCACTGAAGCTTTCTTT
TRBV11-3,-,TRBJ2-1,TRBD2,CASSPGLGANEQFF,TGTGCCAGCAGCCCCGGACTAGGTGCCAATGAGCAGTTCTTC
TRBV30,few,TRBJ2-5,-,CAWRGYQETQYF,TGTGCCTGGAGGGGGTACCAAGAGACCCAGTACTTC
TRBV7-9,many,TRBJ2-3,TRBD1,CASSPGQGSTDTQYF,TGTGCCAGCAGCCCTGGACAGGGATCAACAGATACGCAGTATTTT
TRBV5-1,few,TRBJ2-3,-,CASSLGGKGTDTQYF,TGCGCCAGCAGTCTCGGAGGGAAGGGGACAGATACGCAGTATTTT
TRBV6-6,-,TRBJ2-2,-,CASSYGRGANTGELFF,TGTGCCAGCAGTTACGGACGCGGGGCGAACACCGGGGAGCTGTTTTTT
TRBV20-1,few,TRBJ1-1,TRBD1,CSATLTGLNTEAFF,TGCAGTGCTACCCTGACAGGGTTGAACACTGAAGCTTTCTTT
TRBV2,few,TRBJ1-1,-,CASRDDRNTEAFF,TGTGCCAGCAGAGACGACAGGAACACTGAAGCTTTCTTT
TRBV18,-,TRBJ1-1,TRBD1,CASSPNPTGRAFF,TGTGCCAGCTCACCGAACCCGACAGGGAGAGCTTTCTTT
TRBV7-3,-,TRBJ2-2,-,CASSLSAGNTGELFF,TGTGCCAGCAGCTTATCGGCAGGGAACACCGGGGAGCTGTTTTTT
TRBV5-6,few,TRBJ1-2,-,CASSLSAGKSGYTF,TGTGCCAGCAGCTTGTCCGCGGGGAAGAGTGGCTACACCTTC
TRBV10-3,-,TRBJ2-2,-,CAISGGGDTGELFF,TGTGCCATCAGTGGCGGCGGAGACACCGGGGAGCTGTTTTTT
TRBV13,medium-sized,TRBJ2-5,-,CASSLRVGEEEETQYF,TGTGCCAGCAGCTTGAGAGTCGGGGAGGAGGAAGAGACCCAGTACTTC
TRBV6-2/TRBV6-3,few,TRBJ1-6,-,CASRQTGWAGTPLHF,TGTGCCAGCAGGCAAACCGGATGGGCCGGCACACCCCTCCACTTT
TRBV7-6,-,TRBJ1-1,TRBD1,CASSSDARGMNTEAFF,TGTGCCAGCAGCTCTGATGCCAGGGGGATGAACACTGAAGCTTTCTTT
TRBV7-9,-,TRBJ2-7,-,CASSLGETEQYF,TGTGCCAGCAGCTTGGGCGAAACCGAGCAGTACTTC
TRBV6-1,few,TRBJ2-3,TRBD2,CASSDTSGAADTQYF,TGTGCCAGCAGTGATACTAGCGGGGCCGCAGATACGCAGTATTTT
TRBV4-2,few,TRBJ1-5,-,CASSPGGTRSAQHF,TGTGCCAGCAGCCCCGGGGGCACCAGATCGGCCCAGCATTTT
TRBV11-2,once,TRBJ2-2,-,CASSLSGGALIGELFF,TGTGCCAGCAGCTTATCTGGTGGGGCCCTTATCGGGGAGCTGTTTTTT
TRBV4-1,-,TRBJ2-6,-,CASSQEARANVLTF,TGCGCCAGCAGCCAAGAAGCGAGGGCCAACGTCCTGACTTTC
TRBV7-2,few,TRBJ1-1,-,CASSLGLAPEAFF,TGTGCCAGCAGCTTGGGACTGGCGCCTGAAGCTTTCTTT
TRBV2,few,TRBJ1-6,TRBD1,CASTDRGQSPLHF,TGTGCCAGCACGGACAGGGGGCAATCACCCCTCCACTTT
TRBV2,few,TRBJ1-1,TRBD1,CASSETGFDTEAFF,TGTGCCAGCAGTGAGACAGGGTTTGACACTGAAGCTTTCTTT
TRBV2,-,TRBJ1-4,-,CASSDTGGVANEKLFF,TGTGCCAGCAGTGATACAGGAGGGGTGGCTAATGAAAAACTGTTTTTT
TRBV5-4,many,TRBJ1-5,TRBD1,CASSLRGRGPQPQHF,TGTGCCAGCAGCTTGAGGGGCAGGGGGCCTCAGCCCCAGCATTTT
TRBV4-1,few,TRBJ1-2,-,CASSHAGATYGYTF,TGCGCCAGCAGCCACGCCGGGGCGACCTATGGCTACACCTTC
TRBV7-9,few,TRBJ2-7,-,CASSASTSNPYEQYF,TGTGCCAGCAGCGCGAGCACTTCAAACCCCTACGAGCAGTACTTC
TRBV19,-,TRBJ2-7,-,CASSIRLFYEQYF,TGTGCCAGTAGTATCCGACTGTTCTACGAGCAGTACTTC
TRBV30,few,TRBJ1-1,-,CAWIGNTEAFF,TGTGCCTGGATCGGGAACACTGAAGCTTTCTTT
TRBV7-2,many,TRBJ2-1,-,CASSLTRDEQFF,TGTGCCAGCAGCCTTACTAGGGACGAGCAGTTCTTC
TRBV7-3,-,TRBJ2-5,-,CASSRGAGAGETQYF,TGTGCCAGCAGCCGAGGGGCCGGAGCGGGAGAGACCCAGTACTTC
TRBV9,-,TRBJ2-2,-,CASKGGTGELFF,TGTGCCAGCAAGGGAGGCACCGGGGAGCTGTTTTTT
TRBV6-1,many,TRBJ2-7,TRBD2,CASRTSGVTYEQYF,TGTGCCAGCAGGACTAGCGGGGTAACCTACGAGCAGTACTTC
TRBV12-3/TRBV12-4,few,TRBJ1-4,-,CASSLDQATNEKLFF,TGTGCCAGCAGTTTAGACCAGGCAACTAATGAAAAACTGTTTTTT